Shown below are 7 T cell receptor beta chains from a single sample sequenced in a study of patients with pleural tuberculosis. Using its own MiXCR run on the reads, TCRdb lists one record per CDR3 protein. The sample holds about 50,000 distinct CDR3 sequences, about 7.3% seen once. The receptor source for this set is a human donor with pleural tuberculosis.

This clonotype was seen a few times. Mismatch with germline at one junction end may stem from a read error. CDR3 in amino acids: CPSSQGTNEQFF. Here the CDR3 DNA reads TGCCCCAGCAGCCAAGGGACCAATGAGCAGTTCTTC. The chain is built from TRBV4-3 and TRBJ2-1, with D perhaps matching TRBD1 or TRBD2 (5 bases each). Per germline, CDR1 LGHNA and CDR2 YSLEER. The length of the CDR3 is 12 residues.

As for this clonotype: A much larger clone differs by one base, so this may be a read error. The chain recombines TRBV19 with TRBJ1-4; tentative D call: TRBD1 (6 bases). The CDR3 is made up of 13 amino acids. CDR1 and CDR2 from the germline V gene are LNHDA and SQIVND (reference sequence). Trimming stripped 9 bases from V and 5 bases from J, with 13 bases between. CDR3 coding DNA: TGTGCCAGCGATGGACAGCCAAATGAAAAACTGTTTTTT. This sequence encodes CASDGQPNEKLFF.

The table lists this clonotype with many counts. This chain joins TRBV11-2 and TRBJ1-2; a possible D gene is TRBD1 (6 bases). V was pared by 1 base and J by 8 bases, with 14 bases between. Germline CDR1 and CDR2: SGHAT and FQNNGV. The CDR3 is 14 residues long. The CDR3 sequence is CASSLGQEVRGYTF. In DNA, the CDR3 is TGTGCCAGCAGCTTAGGACAGGAGGTACGCGGCTACACCTTC.

The chain employs TRBV29-1 and TRBJ2-4; D is unresolved. From germline, CDR1 is SQVTM and CDR2 ANQGSEA. Trimming took off 1 base at V and 8 bases at J, with 6 bases between the two ends. This CDR3 region has 11 residues. The CDR3 is CSVEGMDIQYF. DNA of the CDR3: TGCAGCGTTGAAGGGATGGACATTCAGTACTTC.

This clonotype was counted many times. The chain recombines TRBV3-1 with TRBJ1-2; D is uncertain. The CDR3 contains 15 residues. Deletions cut 1 base from V and 4 bases from J, with 13 bases between. CDR1 LGHDT and CDR2 YNNKEL come from the germline V gene (reference sequence). CDR3 loop: CASSQAFAQPYGYTF. In DNA form, the CDR3 reads TGTGCCAGCAGCCAAGCGTTTGCGCAGCCCTATGGCTACACCTTC.

The table lists this clonotype with many counts. The CDR3 loop reads CASSPLRQQATEAFF. As DNA, the CDR3 is TGTGCCAGCTCACCCTTAAGACAACAGGCCACTGAAGCTTTCTTT. J is TRBJ1-1 and V is TRBV18; possible D gene TRBD1, 5 bases. Trimming shortened V by 3 bases and J by 4 bases, and 15 bases separated the two germline ends. CDR1 KGHSH and CDR2 LQKENI come from the germline V gene. The CDR3 is made up of 15 amino acids.

This clonotype was observed a few times. J is TRBJ2-1 and V is TRBV5-1; unclear D gene. The CDR3 length is 11 residues. Germline V gives CDR1 SGHRS, CDR2 YFSETQ. Trimming pared 0 bases from V and 8 bases from J, leaving 3 bases between. CDR3: CASSLDHEQFF. CDR3 DNA: TGCGCCAGCAGCTTGGACCATGAGCAGTTCTTC.